Reported below is one T cell receptor beta chain. Sequencing was performed with immunoSEQ multiplex PCR; in TCRdb, only in-frame clones are kept and a portion is missing. The sample consists of about 110,000 clones, 85% to 90% of them appearing once. This sample is part of a study of T cell responses to AZD1222 COVID-19 vaccine. The sequence came from an adult who received the AZD1222 COVID-19 vaccine. The sequencing used peripheral blood, collected 28 days after the second AZD1222 dose.

CDR3: CASSFGRGGNTEAFF. CDR3 nucleotides: TGTGCCAGCAGTTTCGGGAGGGGGGGGAACACTGAAGCTTTCTTT. The V call is TRBV27, the J call TRBJ1-1; tentatively, D is TRBD1 (6 bases). Germline CDR1 reads MNHEY; CDR2 reads SMNVEV (reference sequence). Trimming stripped 3 bases from V and 1 base from J, with 12 bases between. The CDR3 contains 15 residues.